The 15 T cell receptor beta chains given below trace back to one sample, sequenced in a study of T-cell reconstitution after alpha-beta-depleted transplantation in children. Unique molecular identifiers were incorporated into the prepared TCRbeta library. TCRdb redid the calling of the PCR reads with MiXCR, one entry per CDR3 protein. The sample holds more than 550,000 distinct CDR3 sequences, about 10% seen once. This sample comprised PBMCs from the stem cell graft donor, obtained from the stem cell graft. These TCRs come from a human donor who donated a stem cell graft to a child with acute myeloid leukemia.

The chain carries TRBV5-1 and TRBJ2-1, with a possible D match to TRBD1 (8 bases). V shed 2 bases and J shed 8 bases, with 20 bases lying between them. Germline CDR1 SGHRS, CDR2 YFSETQ. CDR3 length equals 16 residues. This chain's CDR3 is CASSLQGGSTSDEQFF. The CDR3 DNA is TGCGCCAGCAGCTTACAGGGGGGATCCACTAGCGATGAGCAGTTCTTC.

This sequence joins TRBV20-1 and TRBJ1-6; 9 nucleotides agree with TRBD1. The V and J ends lost 2 bases and 3 bases, in that order; junction bases with no gene match: 2. Germline CDR1 is DFQATT and CDR2 is SNEGSKA (reference sequence). This CDR3 is 15 amino acids long. The CDR3 region is CSARRTGVYNSPLHF. CDR3 DNA: TGCAGTGCTAGACGGACAGGGGTCTATAATTCACCCCTCCACTTT.

This chain links TRBV20-1 with TRBJ2-1; maybe TRBD1 (5 bases). Germline CDR1 is DFQATT and CDR2 is SNEGSKA (reference sequence). The CDR3 runs to 13 residues. V dropped 0 bases and J dropped 14 bases, with 17 bases sitting between them. The CDR3, as DNA: TGCAGTGCTAGAGAGGCCGAAAGACAGTCGGAGTTCTTC. As protein: CSAREAERQSEFF.

The gene calls are TRBV20-1 and TRBJ2-1, with 8 nucleotides matching TRBD2. V dropped 3 bases and J dropped 4; count of bases not matched to a gene: 5. This CDR3 comprises 14 residues. Germline CDR1 is DFQATT and CDR2 is SNEGSKA (reference sequence). In nucleotides, the CDR3 is TGCAGTGCTAGCGGGAGGGCCATATACAATGAGCAGTTCTTC. Encoded protein: CSASGRAIYNEQFF.

This clonotype was recorded many times. Here the CDR3 reads CASSPWTSGWNTGELFF. CDR3 in DNA: TGTGCCAGCAGCCCCTGGACTAGCGGGTGGAACACCGGGGAGCTGTTTTTT. The rearrangement links TRBV11-2 to TRBJ2-2, with 11 nucleotides matching TRBD2. In germline, CDR1 is SGHAT, CDR2 FQNNGV. After removal of 5 bases from V and 1 base from J, the junction contained 6 bases not matched to a gene. There are 17 residues in the CDR3.

The chain has TRBV7-2 and TRBJ2-3; 9 bases fit TRBD2. V gave up 6 bases and J gave up 6 bases; unmatched junction bases: 4. The germline CDR1 and CDR2 sequences are SGHTA and FQGNSA. The CDR3 extends over 13 amino acids. CDR3 region: CASSFSGSDTQYF. For the CDR3, the DNA is TGTGCCAGCAGTTTTAGCGGGAGTGATACGCAGTATTTT.

The chain joins TRBV20-1 to TRBJ1-4; D uncertain. The CDR3 covers 16 residues. Germline loops: CDR1 DFQATT, CDR2 SNEGSKA (reference sequence). V was trimmed by 6 bases and J by 8 bases, leaving 25 bases between them. CDR3 in amino acids: CSAQRGSAASREKLFF. CDR3 DNA sequence: TGCAGTGCCCAACGAGGGAGCGCGGCATCCCGGGAAAAACTGTTTTTT.

There are many counts of this clonotype. This chain joins TRBV4-2 and TRBJ1-5, with TRBD1 matching 8 bases. The J segment lost 1 base and the V segment lost 1 base, leaving 6 bases of the junction unmatched. The CDR3 length is 17 residues. Germline assignment: CDR1 LGHNA and CDR2 YNFKEQ. The CDR3 protein is CASSQGTGGKSNQPQHF. In DNA form, the CDR3 reads TGTGCCAGCAGCCAAGGTACAGGGGGAAAGAGCAATCAGCCCCAGCATTTT.

The chain couples TRBV21-1 to TRBJ2-1; the table's TRBD2 call for D was not verified on the DNA. TRBV21-1 is noted as a pseudogene. This CDR3 spans 11 amino acids. The CDR3 here is CATPHYNEQFF. The CDR3, as DNA: TGTGCCACCCCGCACTACAATGAGCAGTTCTTC.

This clonotype showed up just a few times. The V call is TRBV4-3, the J call TRBJ2-5; 15 positions agree with TRBD2. This CDR3 spans 20 amino acids. V was clipped by 0 bases and J by 4 bases; unmatched bases: 12. CDR1 and CDR2 from the germline V gene are LGHNA and YSLEER. The CDR3 nucleotides read TGCGCCAGCAGCCAAGATTGGGGGCCAGGACTAGCGGGAGGGGGAGAGACCCAGTACTTC. Protein: CASSQDWGPGLAGGGETQYF.

The rearrangement uses TRBV3-1 and TRBJ2-5; possibly TRBD2 for D (5 bases). The CDR3 totals 16 residues. Trimming pared 5 bases from V and 4 bases from J, leaving 20 bases between. Germline CDR1 and CDR2: LGHDT and YNNKEL (reference sequence). CDR3 loop: CASSYGSDVRGETQYF. The CDR3 coding sequence is TGTGCCAGCAGCTACGGGTCAGACGTACGGGGAGAGACCCAGTACTTC.

The sample holds many counts of this clonotype. The chain joins TRBV29-1 to TRBJ2-1; 9 bases agree with TRBD2. V shed 4 bases, J shed 6 bases, and the junction held 10 bases outside the gene matches. The CDR3 length is 15 residues. CDR1 SQVTM and CDR2 ANQGSEA come from the germline V gene. The CDR3 bases are TGCAGCGTTGGCTGGCAAGCGGGAGGTTCCAATGAGCAGTTCTTC. The encoded protein is CSVGWQAGGSNEQFF.

This clonotype was recorded many times. The chain carries TRBV10-3 and TRBJ2-1; 9 nucleotides agree with TRBD2. CDR1 ENHRY and CDR2 SYGVKD come from the germline V gene. The CDR3 length is 14 residues. J gave up 5 bases and V 10 bases, and 9 bases lay outside the gene matches. CDR3 sequence (DNA): TGTGCCAGCGAGAAGAGACTAGCGGACAATGAGCAGTTCTTC. This encodes CASEKRLADNEQFF.

This clonotype was picked up a small number of times. V gene TRBV4-1 combines with J gene TRBJ2-7; D perhaps matches TRBD2 (6 bases). The CDR3 runs to 13 residues. The germline V gene has CDR1 MGHRA and CDR2 YSYEKL. Trimming cost V 4 bases and J 5 bases, with 12 bases left between them. CDR3 nucleotide sequence: TGCGCCAGCAGCCTCGCCGGGGGTCACGAGCAGTACTTC. This gives the protein CASSLAGGHEQYF.

This chain uses TRBV12-3 or TRBV12-4 with TRBJ2-5; 11 bases fit TRBD2. V gave up 7 bases and J gave up 7 bases; unmatched junction bases: 5. CDR3 length equals 13 residues. CDR3 in DNA: TGTGCCAGCACCACTAGCGGGGGCGCGACCCAGTACTTC. This gives the protein CASTTSGGATQYF.